This record looks at one T cell receptor beta chain sequence and its context. Generated by immunoSEQ multiplex PCR, the TCRdb table keeps only in-frame clones and is missing some. The table lists more than 150,000 clones, 65% to 85% of them singletons. These data originate in a study of blood T cell repertoires in COVID-19. With V trimmed by 2 bases and J by 6 bases, 2 bases remained unmatched. The germline V gene encodes CDR1 ENHRY and CDR2 SYGVKD. The CDR3 contains 14 residues. Sequencing input: peripheral blood. This TCR derives from a woman aged 25 to 39 with acute or convalescent COVID-19. This chain joins TRBV10-3 and TRBJ2-2; 8 bases match TRBD1. The CDR3 sequence is CAISERTGPGELFF. DNA of the CDR3: TGTGCCATCAGTGAGCGGACAGGGCCCGGGGAGCTGTTTTTT.